This T cell receptor (beta chain) is drawn from a study of T cells after posttransplantation cyclophosphamide. Study conclusions and caveats: Blood and skin or GI T cell repertoires showed limited TRB overlap. Donor CD8+ memory clones often dominated recipient blood repertoires at later times. TRB clonality was highly associated with recipient CMV seropositivity and reactivation.

There are a few counts of this clone. Its specificity is not known. Cyclophosphamide on days +3 and +4 followed busulfan-fludarabine conditioning and a marrow graft. Libraries were prepared by immunoSEQ multiplex PCR; TCRdb keeps only in-frame clonotypes and omits some of them. Singletons are absent from the sample, which has around 10,000 clones. The sample consisted of PBMCs, taken after allogeneic stem cell transplant with posttransplant cyclophosphamide. This sequence originates from a female patient between 40 and 50 years old who received an allogeneic stem cell transplant from a related donor, was CMV-positive, and had no GVHD. T cells may partly derive from the graft donor.

CDR3 coding DNA: TGTGCCAGCAGTGAATGGCAGGGTAGGGCGGAAGCTTTCTTT. Translated, it gives CASSEWQGRAEAFF. The chain has TRBV25-1 and TRBJ1-1, with a possible D match to TRBD1 (5 bases). Germline CDR1 MGHDK, CDR2 SYGVNS. The CDR3 totals 14 residues. Trimming stripped 1 base from V and 8 bases from J, with 14 bases between.